This T cell receptor beta chain originates from a study of blood T cell repertoires in COVID-19. Under the authors' procedure: How many nucleated cells were present was estimated from reference gene primer amplification. Data came from immunoSEQ multiplex PCR; TCRdb stores just in-frame clones and leaves some out. V, J and clone size are taken as reported in that table, and D and trimming were inferred from the DNA itself. The sample records over 200,000 clones, about 90% being singletons. The clonotype originates from a middle-aged man with active or convalescent COVID-19. The sequencing sample was made of peripheral blood.

CDR3 in amino acids: CASSLGRSYTGELFF. CDR3 nucleotides: TGTGCCAGCAGCTTGGGCAGGTCGTACACCGGGGAGCTGTTTTTT. The chain combines TRBV5-6 with TRBJ2-2; D gene uncertain. Trimming pared 0 bases from V and 3 bases from J, leaving 9 bases between. Germline V lookup: CDR1 SGHDT, CDR2 YYEEEE. This CDR3 has 15 residues.